The entry below gives a single T cell receptor (beta chain) sequence along with its context. Its antigen is undetermined. These data are taken from a study of multiple sclerosis patients with progressive multifocal leukoencephalopathy. Study-wide results and caveats: Most PML patients had lower entropy, suggesting less diverse TRB repertoires. Before and during natalizumab, the clones expanded at PML already existed.

Here immunoSEQ multiplex PCR was the method, and the copy in TCRdb shows in-frame clones only, minus some. The sample contains more than 30,000 clones, roughly 86% of which appear only once. Indicated time point: time of PML onset. PML was diagnosed clinically and by MRI, then confirmed by JC virus DNA in cerebrospinal fluid. T3 refers to blood collected at the onset of PML. The CDR3 totals 11 residues. The germline V gene encodes CDR1 SNHLY and CDR2 FYNNEI. V gave up 6 bases and J gave up 7 bases, with 7 bases separating them. The source was PBMCs, collected from a patient treated with natalizumab. This TCR was recovered from a woman aged 35 to 49 with progressive multifocal leukoencephalopathy. The chain joins TRBV2 to TRBJ1-5, with D unclear. The CDR3 DNA is TGTGCCAGCAGATACGGACAGCCCCAGCATTTT. It translates to CASRYGQPQHF.